One sample yielded the 26 T cell receptor beta chains listed below, sequenced in a study of human T cells and chemical hapten exposure. MiXCR was run by TCRdb on the RACE reads, yielding one entry per CDR3 protein. This table has more than 70,000 distinct CDR3 sequences, under 14% appearing once. The sample's time point: patch test 2, 6 weeks after DPC sensitization. Treatment reported: therapeutic diphenylcyclopropenone sensitization with weekly scalp DPC. The material sequenced was whole blood, taken in connection with sensitization to the hapten diphenylcyclopropenone (DPC). These receptor sequences come from a man aged 18 to 29 with alopecia areata. Some clones in this sample may be carry-over from other donors' samples.

This clonotype was observed a few times. The chain has TRBV18 and TRBJ2-3; 10 bases align to TRBD1. CDR3 length: 16 amino acids. CDR1 KGHSH and CDR2 LQKENI come from the germline V gene. V lost 1 base, J lost 4 bases, and 5 bases stayed unmatched. CDR3 loop: CASSPLGTGVPDTQYF. The DNA for the CDR3 is TGTGCCAGCTCACCACTCGGGACAGGGGTGCCAGATACGCAGTATTTT.

The chain uses TRBV13 and TRBJ2-7; perhaps TRBD2 as D (6 bases). Germline V lookup: CDR1 PRHDT, CDR2 FYEKMQ (reference sequence). V shed 3 bases and J shed 2 bases, with 11 bases lying between them. The CDR3 loop spans 14 amino acids. The CDR3 sequence is CASSFNGGTYEQYF. The DNA of the CDR3 is TGTGCCAGCAGCTTTAATGGGGGGACCTACGAGCAGTACTTC.

This clonotype was seen a handful of times. This chain joins TRBV18 and TRBJ2-7; 8 nucleotides align to TRBD1. The CDR3 extends over 15 amino acids. Germline V gene data show CDR1 as KGHSH and CDR2 as LQKENI. V lost 3 bases and J lost 0; bases outside the gene matches: 4. Written as DNA, the CDR3 is TGTGCCAGCTCACCTCGGGACAGGATCTCCTACGAGCAGTACTTC. It specifies CASSPRDRISYEQYF.

This clonotype was counted between two and nine times. The chain is built from TRBV29-1 and TRBJ1-6, with D unresolved. Germline lookup yields CDR1 SQVTM and CDR2 ANQGSEA. V shed 4 bases and J shed 1 base, with 5 bases lying between them. The CDR3 has 13 residues. CDR3 sequence: CSVAQSYNSPLHF. CDR3 bases: TGCAGCGTTGCTCAATCCTATAATTCACCCCTCCACTTT.

At least ten counts were recorded for this clonotype. CDR3 region: CSVGGNEQFF. For the CDR3, the DNA is TGCAGCGTTGGGGGAAATGAGCAGTTCTTC. The chain is built from TRBV29-1 and TRBJ2-1, with D unresolved. The V gene's germline CDR1 is SQVTM and CDR2 ANQGSEA. The V and J ends lost 4 bases and 7 bases respectively, with 5 bases between them. This CDR3 region has 10 residues.

The table lists this clonotype with many counts. This sequence joins TRBV6-6 and TRBJ1-1; TRBD1 aligns across 7 bases. The V gene end was trimmed by 4 bases and the J gene end by 3 bases; junction bases not matched to a gene: 2. The CDR3 covers 13 residues. Germline CDR1 and CDR2: MNHNY and SVGAGI (reference sequence). The CDR3 is CASSWDSYTEAFF. CDR3 DNA sequence: TGTGCCAGCAGTTGGGACAGCTACACTGAAGCTTTCTTT.

In DNA form, the CDR3 reads TGTGCCAGCAGTCGGCGGGGGATGCAAGAGACCCAGTACTTC. Protein sequence: CASSRRGMQETQYF. This sequence joins TRBV11-2 and TRBJ2-5; 7 bases align to TRBD2. V was clipped by 6 bases and J by 2 bases; unmatched bases: 6. Germline loops: CDR1 SGHAT, CDR2 FQNNGV. This CDR3 is 14 amino acids long.

This clonotype has at least ten counts. This chain uses TRBV20-1 with TRBJ2-7, with 10 bases identical to TRBD2. CDR1 and CDR2 (germline): DFQATT, SNEGSKA (reference sequence). After removal of 6 bases from V and 2 bases from J, the junction contained 7 bases not matched to a gene. This CDR3 has 14 residues. CDR3 loop: CSAQAGGNTYEQYF. CDR3 bases: TGCAGTGCCCAAGCGGGGGGGAATACCTACGAGCAGTACTTC.

This sequence joins TRBV18 and TRBJ1-3; D might be TRBD1 (6 bases). Trimming stripped 5 bases from V and 4 bases from J, with 21 bases between. The CDR3 runs to 17 residues. The germline V gene has CDR1 KGHSH and CDR2 LQKENI. The CDR3 here is CASSTTQGAAGGNTIYF. In DNA form, the CDR3 reads TGTGCCAGCTCAACCACACAGGGAGCAGCGGGAGGAAACACCATATATTTT.

The DNA for the CDR3 is TGTGCCAGCAGCCATGCAGGGCGGGACTATGGCTACACCTTC. Translation gives CASSHAGRDYGYTF. The chain combines TRBV3-1 with TRBJ1-2; D may be TRBD1 (5 bases). The CDR3 totals 14 residues. The germline V gene has CDR1 LGHDT and CDR2 YNNKEL (reference sequence). V was pared by 3 bases and J by 3 bases, with 11 bases between.

This clonotype was detected ten times or more. The J gene is TRBJ1-6, the V gene TRBV19, with 7 bases lining up with TRBD1. V lost 6 bases and J lost 5; bases outside the gene matches: 10. The germline V gene has CDR1 LNHDA and CDR2 SQIVND (reference sequence). The CDR3 covers 16 residues. CDR3 amino acids: CASSQRQGSHNSPLHF. The CDR3 DNA reads TGTGCCAGTAGCCAAAGACAGGGTTCCCATAATTCACCCCTCCACTTT.

This chain connects TRBV6-1 to TRBJ2-7; a possible D gene is TRBD1 (5 bases). Germline CDR1 reads MNHNS; CDR2 reads SASEGT. The CDR3 has 12 residues. Trimming left V 4 bases short and J 2 bases short, with 6 bases between. The CDR3 region has the DNA TGTGCCAGCAGTGGACAGACCTACGAGCAGTACGTC. This sequence encodes CASSGQTYEQYV.

This clonotype was recorded many times. The chain has TRBV6-2 or TRBV6-3 and TRBJ2-1, with D uncertain. From germline, CDR1 is MNHEY and CDR2 SVGEGT. The CDR3 has 15 amino acids. Trimming took 5 bases from V and 8 from J, leaving 19 bases between them. For the CDR3, the DNA is TGTGCCAGCAGTCTGTCCGAGAATGGTCGCGATGAGCAGTTCTTC. It encodes CASSLSENGRDEQFF.

There are a few counts of this clonotype. The chain joins TRBV20-1 to TRBJ1-5, with 11 bases identical to TRBD1. CDR3 length: 17 residues. Germline assignment: CDR1 DFQATT and CDR2 SNEGSKA (reference sequence). J was trimmed by 6 bases and V by 1 base; bases with no gene match: 11. DNA for the CDR3: TGCAGTGCTAGAGCCGAAAGAGGACAGGGGGCACTTCAGCCCCAGCATTTT. Translated: CSARAERGQGALQPQHF.

This clonotype was recorded many times. The rearrangement joins TRBV7-9 to TRBJ2-7; 13 bases align to TRBD2. Trimming took 5 bases from V and 0 from J; bases not matched to a gene: 10. Germline V CDR1 and CDR2: SEHNR, FQNEAQ (reference sequence). The CDR3 totals 18 residues. CDR3 amino acids: CASSPLYGLAGDSYEQYV. CDR3 sequence (DNA): TGTGCCAGCAGCCCTCTTTACGGACTAGCGGGGGACTCCTACGAGCAGTACGTC.

This clonotype has only a few counts. J is TRBJ2-7 and V is TRBV29-1; weak D call: TRBD1 (5 bases). V was cut by 1 base and J by 0 bases, with 10 bases left in between. Looked up from germline, CDR1 is SQVTM and CDR2 is ANQGSEA. The CDR3 consists of 14 residues. The CDR3 region is CSVEAQASSYEQYF. The DNA for the CDR3 is TGCAGCGTTGAAGCACAGGCGAGCTCCTACGAGCAGTACTTC.

This clonotype appeared a few times. The chain has TRBV6-4 and TRBJ1-4; D gene unclear. Germline V gene data show CDR1 as MRHNA and CDR2 as SNTAGT. This CDR3 has 13 amino acids. V was cut by 8 bases and J by 0 bases, with 7 bases left in between. The CDR3 nucleotides are TGTGCCAGCGCAGATGCAACTAATGAAAAACTGTTTTTT. Its translation is CASADATNEKLFF.

In its sample, this clonotype was seen many times. The chain is built from TRBV2 and TRBJ1-5; D is perhaps TRBD1 (5 bases). Germline V gene data show CDR1 as SNHLY and CDR2 as FYNNEI. Trimming took 2 bases from V and 4 from J, leaving 12 bases between them. CDR3 size: 15 residues. CDR3 sequence: CASSELDGTNQPQHF. The CDR3, as DNA: TGTGCCAGCAGTGAACTCGACGGGACTAATCAGCCCCAGCATTTT.

At least ten counts were recorded for this clonotype. This sequence joins TRBV6-2 or TRBV6-3 and TRBJ2-5; possible D gene TRBD1, 5 bases. V shed 10 bases and J shed 5 bases, with 11 bases lying between them. From germline, CDR1 is MNHEY and CDR2 SVGEGT. The CDR3 loop spans 11 amino acids. The CDR3 sequence: CATGNFETQYF. CDR3 nucleotides: TGTGCCACAGGGAATTTCGAGACCCAGTACTTC.

The sample holds many counts of this clonotype. J is TRBJ2-7 and V is TRBV7-6; D is perhaps TRBD1 (7 bases). V gave up 4 bases and J gave up 2 bases, with 18 bases separating them. CDR1 is SGHVS and CDR2 is FNYEAQ in the germline V gene. The CDR3 loop spans 16 amino acids. The CDR3 sequence is CASSSYWGDRPYEQYF. The CDR3 DNA reads as TGTGCCAGCAGCTCATATTGGGGGGACAGACCCTACGAGCAGTACTTC.

The gene calls are TRBV20-1 and TRBJ1-1; TRBD1 matches at 7 bases. The length of the CDR3 is 14 residues. Germline assignment: CDR1 DFQATT and CDR2 SNEGSKA (reference sequence). V trimming: 0 bases; J trimming: 7 bases; junction bases outside the gene matches: 8. CDR3 nucleotides: TGCAGTGCTAGAGACCCTAGCAGGGGGAATGAAGCTTTCTTT. This codes for CSARDPSRGNEAFF.

The gene calls are TRBV29-1 and TRBJ1-2; 7 positions agree with TRBD1. The germline V gene has CDR1 SQVTM and CDR2 ANQGSEA. V lost 1 base and J lost 8; bases outside the gene matches: 13. CDR3 length equals 15 residues. As DNA, the CDR3 is TGCAGCGTTGAAGGAGGGACAGTCTATTCCTCCGGCTACACCTTC. This codes for CSVEGGTVYSSGYTF.

This clonotype turned up a few times. The rearrangement uses TRBV7-9 and TRBJ2-2; D remains ambiguous. This CDR3 is built from 16 residues. The germline gives CDR1 SEHNR, CDR2 FQNEAQ (reference sequence). The V and J ends lost 3 bases and 3 bases respectively, with 14 bases between them. In DNA, the CDR3 is TGTGCCAGCAGCTTCCCCAACGACGGAGACACCGGGGAGCTGTTTTTT. The encoded protein is CASSFPNDGDTGELFF.

The chain carries TRBV21-1 and TRBJ2-7. TRBV21-1 is labeled a pseudogene. The CDR3 is made up of 13 amino acids. The CDR3 nucleotides are TGTGCCAGCAGCAAAAAAAACGGCTACGAGCAGTACTTC. Its protein is CASSKKNGYEQYF.

This clonotype was observed at least ten times. The chain's CDR3 is CASKIGRSTDTQYF. The CDR3 DNA reads TGTGCCAGCAAAATAGGACGGAGCACAGATACGCAGTATTTT. The chain joins TRBV12-3 or TRBV12-4 to TRBJ2-3; D is unresolved. The length of the CDR3 is 14 residues. V was clipped by 7 bases and J by 0 bases, with 11 bases between them.

At least ten counts were recorded for this clonotype. The V and J genes are TRBV20-1 and TRBJ2-1; tentatively, D is TRBD1 or TRBD2 (5 bases each). The CDR3 spans 11 residues. Germline values: CDR1 DFQATT, CDR2 SNEGSKA (reference sequence). Trimming took 1 base from V and 9 from J, leaving 7 bases between them. CDR3 in DNA: TGCAGTGCTAGAGTTGGGGGTGAGCAGTTCTTC. Translated: CSARVGGEQFF.